Listed below are T cell receptor beta chains from one sample, sequenced in a study of T cells in Graves' hyperthyroidism and ophthalmopathy. TCRdb processed the multiplex PCR reads anew with MiXCR; each CDR3 protein has one entry. In the table there are more than 500,000 distinct CDR3 sequences, 15% to 20% of which are singletons. The sample taken for sequencing was blood. These receptor sequences come from a woman aged 25 to 39 with Graves' hyperthyroidism. Each CDR3 is given with its conserved first and last residue. D genes are given only for firm matches. Clone size is shown for a subset of rows, as once, few, many or a class of expanded clone.

j_call,d_call,clone_size,v_call,cdr3_nt,cdr3_aa
TRBJ2-1,NA,many,TRBV6-6,TGTGCCAGCAGTTACTCGTGGGCTAGCAGGGTCAATGAGCAGTTCTTC,CASSYSWASRVNEQFF
TRBJ2-6,NA,many,TRBV6-1,TGTGCCAGCAGTGAACCAGTGGGGTTAGCCAACGTCCTGACTTTC,CASSEPVGLANVLTF
TRBJ2-3,TRBD2,many,TRBV7-2,TGTGCCAGCAGCTTAGCGGGCGCGGGAGGGTACACAGATACGCAGTATTTT,CASSLAGAGGYTDTQYF
TRBJ2-7,NA,NA,TRBV27,TGTGCCAGCAGTTTATCGGGGGCAATAGTCGACGAGCAGTACTTC,CASSLSGAIVDEQYF
TRBJ2-4,TRBD1,once,TRBV10-2,TGCGCCAGCACCCCCTTGGACAGGGGTGAAGGGGCCAAAAACATTCAGTACTTC,CASTPLDRGEGAKNIQYF
TRBJ1-6,TRBD1,many,TRBV7-3,TGTGCCAGCAGCGAACAGGGGGGGAATTCACCCCTCCACTTT,CASSEQGGNSPLHF
TRBJ1-1,NA,few,TRBV27,TGTGCCAGCAGGCAGGGTTTTTATACTGAAGCTTTCTTT,CASRQGFYTEAFF
TRBJ1-2,TRBD1,many,TRBV2,TGTGCCAGCAGCGGGACAGGGGGCGTTGGTGGCTACACCTTC,CASSGTGGVGGYTF
TRBJ2-7,TRBD1,many,TRBV6-5,TGTGCCAGCAGTTACTCCCCGACAGGGAACGAGCAGTACTTC,CASSYSPTGNEQYF
TRBJ1-4,NA,NA,TRBV9,TGTGCCAGCAGCGTTGGGGCAGTATCTAATGAAAAACTGTTTTTT,CASSVGAVSNEKLFF
TRBJ2-1,TRBD2,many,TRBV7-8,TGTGCCAGCAGCTTAAGGACTAGTGGAGTGAATGAGCAGTTCTTC,CASSLRTSGVNEQFF
TRBJ1-3,TRBD1,NA,TRBV7-8,TGTGCCAGCAGCTTGACAGGGGGCAGTGGAACGCGGAACACCATATATTTT,CASSLTGGSGTRNTIYF
TRBJ1-1,NA,many,TRBV5-1,TGCGCCAGCAGCTTGGTCCAGCCGAACACTGAAGCTTTCTTT,CASSLVQPNTEAFF
TRBJ2-7,NA,few,TRBV18,TGTGCCAGCTCACAAGGGGGGCAGAGAGGCGAGCAGTACTTC,CASSQGGQRGEQYF
TRBJ1-4,NA,NA,TRBV16,TGTGCCAGCACCCCACACAATGAAAAACTGTTTTTT,CASTPHNEKLFF
TRBJ2-3,NA,many,TRBV7-3,TGTGCCAGCAGCTTCATCAGCACAGATACGCAGTATTTT,CASSFISTDTQYF
TRBJ1-2,NA,many,TRBV5-5,TGTGCCAGCAGCGTTACGGACGGAACGAACTATGGCTACACCTTC,CASSVTDGTNYGYTF
TRBJ2-7,TRBD2,NA,TRBV28,TGTGCCACCAGCGGGGCTGGGACTAGCCCCGCTGGCTACAACTACGAGCAGTACTTC,CATSGAGTSPAGYNYEQYF
TRBJ2-1,NA,NA,TRBV5-4,TGTGCCAGCAGCCTCCCTGAAGGGGTCAATGAGCAGTTCTTC,CASSLPEGVNEQFF
TRBJ2-3,NA,NA,TRBV5-1,TGCGCCACCGGGACAACCACAGATACGCAGTATTTT,CATGTTTDTQYF
TRBJ1-2,NA,many,TRBV2,TGTGCCAGCAGTCCGACCCAACAGGGTTATGGGGGCTACACCTTC,CASSPTQQGYGGYTF
TRBJ1-5,NA,NA,TRBV12-3/TRBV12-4,TGTGCCAGCAGTTTGGGGCAGGCTACATTCAATCAGCCCCAGCATTTT,CASSLGQATFNQPQHF
TRBJ2-7,NA,NA,TRBV3-1,TGTGCCAGCAGCCAACAGGGCCTAAGCTCCTACGAGCAGTACTTC,CASSQQGLSSYEQYF
TRBJ1-2,NA,NA,TRBV28,TGTGCCAGCACCCCAGGACGGGAACGAGGCTACACCTTC,CASTPGRERGYTF
TRBJ1-4,TRBD1,NA,TRBV19,TGTGCCAGTAGAAGAGGGGACAGTAACGAAAAACTGTTTTTT,CASRRGDSNEKLFF
TRBJ1-2,NA,few,TRBV9,TGTGCCAGCAGCGGCCGGGACCGTGGCTACACCTTC,CASSGRDRGYTF
TRBJ2-1,TRBD2,NA,TRBV9,TGTGCCAGCAGCGTAGCTGCGGCGGGAGGGTGGGATGAGCAGTTCTTC,CASSVAAAGGWDEQFF
TRBJ2-1,TRBD2,NA,TRBV7-8,TGTGCCTGCGGGAGGGGATACAATGAGCAGTTCTTC,CACGRGYNEQFF
TRBJ1-5,NA,NA,TRBV14,TGTGCCAGCAGACAGAGGGATCAGCCCCAGCATTTT,CASRQRDQPQHF
TRBJ2-5,TRBD1,NA,TRBV30,TGTGCCTGGAGTTCCCGTTTGGGGGGACAGGGAGGGGGGGAGACCCAGTACTTC,CAWSSRLGGQGGGETQYF
TRBJ1-2,NA,few,TRBV15,TGTGCCACCAGCAGAGATCTCAGGGAGGGCTACACCTTC,CATSRDLREGYTF
TRBJ1-2,NA,few,TRBV12-3/TRBV12-4,TGTGCCAGCAGTCTGGAAGCACAGGGTGGCGGCTACACCTTC,CASSLEAQGGGYTF
TRBJ2-7,TRBD1,NA,TRBV19,TGTGCCAGTAGTATTTATGGGACAGGGACCTACGAGCAGTACTTC,CASSIYGTGTYEQYF
TRBJ2-3,NA,many,TRBV11-2,TGTGCCAGCAGCTTGGCAGGCTGGGCAGATACGCAGTATTTT,CASSLAGWADTQYF
TRBJ2-2,TRBD2,few,TRBV28,TGTGCCAGCAGTTTAACGTCCCTAGCGGGAGGGCCCGGGGAGCTGTTTTTT,CASSLTSLAGGPGELFF
TRBJ1-1,NA,NA,TRBV28,TGTGCCAGCAGTTTTAAGGCGGGCAACACTGAAGCTTTCTTT,CASSFKAGNTEAFF
TRBJ1-2,TRBD1,NA,TRBV24-1,TGTGCCACCACATCCCGATCTGAGACAGGGCGAGGAAACTATGGCTACACCTTC,CATTSRSETGRGNYGYTF
TRBJ2-7,NA,NA,TRBV30,TGTGCCTGGCGGACACCGAGCTCCTACGAGCAGTACTTC,CAWRTPSSYEQYF
TRBJ2-2,NA,many,TRBV7-6,TGTGCCAGCAGCCGGAGGACCGCCGGGACCGGGGAGCTGTTTTTT,CASSRRTAGTGELFF
TRBJ2-7,TRBD1,many,TRBV5-1,TGCGCCAGCAGTCCTGGACAGGCCGGAATCTACGAGCAGTACTTC,CASSPGQAGIYEQYF
TRBJ2-7,TRBD2,many,TRBV2,TGTGCCAGCAGTGAAGTTGTGGCAGCGGGAGGCCCCTACGAGCAGTACTTC,CASSEVVAAGGPYEQYF
TRBJ1-5,NA,many,TRBV28,TGTGCCAGCACTGGGGGGGTCGGACAGCCCCAGCATTTT,CASTGGVGQPQHF
TRBJ1-4,TRBD1,NA,TRBV6-1,TGTGCCACTGATCCCTGGGACAGGGGATTTTTGTTTACTAATGAAAAACTGTTTTTT,CATDPWDRGFLFTNEKLFF
TRBJ2-3,NA,NA,TRBV4-1,TGCGCCAGCAGCCAAAAGAAGAGGGAGAGAGTCACAGATACGCAGTATTTT,CASSQKKRERVTDTQYF
TRBJ2-7,NA,many,TRBV12-3/TRBV12-4,TGTGCCAGCAGTTTAACGACAGATGAGCAGTACTTC,CASSLTTDEQYF
TRBJ2-1,TRBD1,NA,TRBV7-9,TGTGCCAGCAGCTCCAATACAGGGGGGACACCCCGGAATGAGCAGTTCTTC,CASSSNTGGTPRNEQFF
TRBJ1-1,NA,few,TRBV4-3,TGCGCCAGCAGCCAAGACCAGAGGAACACTGAAGCTTTCTTT,CASSQDQRNTEAFF
TRBJ2-1,NA,few,TRBV7-3,TGTGCCAGCAGCTTAAACGGCGGGACTCCATACAATGAGCAGTTCTTC,CASSLNGGTPYNEQFF
TRBJ2-1,TRBD2,NA,TRBV6-4,TGTGCCAGCAGTGACGCTAGCGGGAGTCGGTTCTTC,CASSDASGSRFF
TRBJ1-2,TRBD1,many,TRBV11-2,TGTGCCAGCAGCTCCACCCGACAGGGGGGCTACACCTTC,CASSSTRQGGYTF
TRBJ2-1,NA,many,TRBV2,TGTGCCAGCAGTGATCCTTCGGATGAGCAGTTCTTC,CASSDPSDEQFF
TRBJ2-5,NA,many,TRBV2,TGTGCCAGCAGGGGGCCGGAGACCCAGTACTTC,CASRGPETQYF
TRBJ2-5,TRBD1,few,TRBV10-2,TGCGCCAGCACTCAGGACAGGGGGCGTAAAGAGACCCAGTACTTC,CASTQDRGRKETQYF
TRBJ2-1,NA,many,TRBV20-1,TGCAGTGCCATGGACTGGTACAATGAGCAGTTCTTC,CSAMDWYNEQFF
TRBJ2-3,TRBD2,NA,TRBV20-1,TGCAGTGCTAATCCGGAGCGGGAGTATAGCACAGATACGCAGTATTTT,CSANPEREYSTDTQYF